These 19 T cell receptor beta chains came from one sample sequenced in a study of shared clonotypes between healthy human individuals. Generated by immunoSEQ multiplex PCR, the TCRdb table keeps only in-frame clones and is missing some. The repertoire includes about 460,000 clones, 60% to 80% of them detected once, and more than 10% sits in the top ten. Sequencing was performed on PBMCs. All receptors come from a woman in her forties in good health. Some clones in this sample may be carry-over from other donors' samples.

A remark on this clone: Distinct nucleotide sequences in the sample also encode this CDR3. V and J are TRBV19 and TRBJ2-7, with unresolved D. This CDR3 is 11 amino acids long. CDR1 is LNHDA, CDR2 SQIVND, per germline (reference sequence). V gave up 4 bases and J gave up 6 bases, with 7 bases separating them. This chain's CDR3 is CASSTGLEQYF. CDR3 DNA: TGTGCCAGTAGTACCGGGCTCGAGCAGTACTTC.

The chain links TRBV5-6 to TRBJ2-1; D gene ambiguous. Trimming cost V 4 bases and J 6 bases, with 8 bases left between them. Germline V gives CDR1 SGHDT, CDR2 YYEEEE. The CDR3 loop spans 12 amino acids. The chain's CDR3 is CASSPRPNEQFF. DNA for the CDR3: TGTGCCAGCAGCCCTAGACCCAATGAGCAGTTCTTC.

This clone was found once. V and J are TRBV7-6 and TRBJ2-2; D assignment may be TRBD1 or TRBD2 (5 bases each). The germline V gene has CDR1 SGHVS and CDR2 FNYEAQ. The CDR3 is 16 amino acids. Trimming shortened V by 4 bases and J by 3 bases, and 15 bases separated the two germline ends. The CDR3 DNA reads TGTGCCAGCAGCTCCCCCGGGGCTGTAGACACCGGGGAGCTGTTTTTT. Protein: CASSSPGAVDTGELFF.

This clone appeared a single time. The chain is built from TRBV18 and TRBJ2-1; D possibly corresponds to TRBD1 (6 bases). Between the trimmed V and J ends, which lost 5 bases and 1 base, there was a span of 15 bases. Germline CDR1 is KGHSH and CDR2 is LQKENI. The length of the CDR3 is 16 residues. The CDR3 coding sequence is TGTGCCAGCTCATGGTACTCCACAGGGTCCTACAATGAGCAGTTCTTC. It specifies CASSWYSTGSYNEQFF. Full variable domain (outside the CDR3, taken from reference TRBV18 and TRBJ2-1): NAGVMQNPRHLVRRRGQEARLRCSPMKGHSHVYWYRQLPEEGLKFMVYLQKENIIDESGMPKERFSAEFPKEGPSILRIQQVVRGDSAAYFCASSWYSTGSYNEQFFGPGTRLTVL.

This CDR3 reads CASSSEGRFQETQYF. The CDR3 DNA reads as TGTGCCAGCAGCTCTGAGGGCCGCTTCCAAGAGACCCAGTACTTC. The chain recombines TRBV7-2 with TRBJ2-5; tentatively, D is TRBD2 (5 bases). CDR1 SGHTA and CDR2 FQGNSA come from the germline V gene. V gave up 4 bases and J gave up 1 base, with 13 bases separating them. The CDR3 runs to 15 residues.

The V gene is TRBV5-1, the J gene TRBJ2-1, with 9 nucleotides matching TRBD1. V shed 3 bases and J 6 bases; nucleotides not matched to a gene: 4. There are 14 residues in the CDR3. CDR1 and CDR2 from the germline V gene are SGHRS and YFSETQ. The CDR3 loop is CASSSQGAGNEQFF. As DNA, the CDR3 is TGCGCCAGCAGCTCACAGGGGGCAGGCAATGAGCAGTTCTTC.

V usage is TRBV7-9 and J usage is TRBJ1-2; the D is unclear. The CDR3 totals 19 residues. V was trimmed by 6 bases and J by 4 bases, leaving 30 bases between them. Germline values: CDR1 SEHNR, CDR2 FQNEAQ (reference sequence). The CDR3 DNA reads TGTGCCAGCAGACGTGGAGGAAAAGGCAGGAACCATTCGCTCTATGGCTACACCTTC. The encoded protein is CASRRGGKGRNHSLYGYTF.

CDR3 coding DNA: TGTGCCAGCAGTTTACGCAGCGAACAAAACATTCAGTACTTC. This gives the protein CASSLRSEQNIQYF. The rearrangement links TRBV27 to TRBJ2-4; D is unresolved. The CDR3 runs to 14 residues. CDR1 and CDR2 (germline): MNHEY, SMNVEV (reference sequence). Trimming shortened V by 2 bases and J by 5 bases, and 10 bases separated the two germline ends.

The chain links TRBV20-1 to TRBJ2-2, with a tentative D call TRBD1 (6 bases). The CDR3 has 11 residues. Germline-derived CDR1 and CDR2 are DFQATT and SNEGSKA (reference sequence). Trimming removed 4 bases at V and 7 bases at J, with 7 bases between. CDR3 residues: CSATDSGELFF. As DNA, the CDR3 is TGCAGTGCTACGGACAGCGGGGAGCTGTTTTTT.

The rearrangement joins TRBV11-3 to TRBJ2-2; D unresolved. The CDR3 length is 15 residues. Trimming took off 1 base at V and 1 base at J, with 7 bases between the two ends. CDR1 is SGHNT, CDR2 YENEEA, per germline. CDR3 bases: TGTGCCAGCAGCTTAGGTGGTCAGAACACCGGGGAGCTGTTTTTT. Its protein product is CASSLGGQNTGELFF.

Notes on this clone: A much larger clone differs by one base, so this may be a read error. This same CDR3 is encoded by further DNA sequences in the sample. The chain uses TRBV15 and TRBJ2-7; TRBD1 might be the D (6 bases). The V end lost 1 base, the J end lost 0 bases, and 10 bases lay between the germline ends. The CDR3 runs to 15 residues. The V gene's germline CDR1 is LNHNV and CDR2 YYDKDF (reference sequence). For the CDR3, the DNA is TGTGCCACCAGCAGAGGTCAAGGGGGCTCCTACGAGCAGTACTTC. Translated: CATSRGQGGSYEQYF.

CDR3 sequence reads: CASSLNGQGPSQGYTF. Written as DNA, the CDR3 is TGTGCCAGCAGCTTAAATGGGCAGGGCCCGTCCCAGGGCTACACCTTC. The V gene is TRBV7-3, the J gene TRBJ1-2, with D possibly being TRBD1 (5 bases). This CDR3 is 16 amino acids long. V lost 1 base to trimming and J lost 8 bases, with 20 bases between them. CDR1 and CDR2 from the germline V gene are SGHTA and FQGTGA.

This chain links TRBV12-5 with TRBJ1-3; 7 nucleotides line up with TRBD1. With 2 bases clipped from V and 0 bases from J, the junction kept 7 bases outside the gene matches. The CDR3 is 17 residues long. Germline CDR1 is LGHNT and CDR2 is FRNRAP. CDR3 sequence: CASGLPKGTVSGNTIYF. The CDR3 region has the DNA TGTGCTAGTGGTTTGCCCAAAGGGACAGTCTCTGGAAACACCATATATTTT.

The V call is TRBV10-3, the J call TRBJ2-7, with D tentatively TRBD2 (5 bases). This CDR3 is built from 11 residues. The V and J ends lost 5 bases and 6 bases respectively, with 8 bases between them. Germline CDR1 reads ENHRY; CDR2 reads SYGVKD. The CDR3 DNA reads as TGTGCCATCAGTTCGGGGTTCGAGCAGTACTTC. Protein product: CAISSGFEQYF.

V and J are TRBV6-1 and TRBJ1-3; D gene ambiguous. Germline values: CDR1 MNHNS, CDR2 SASEGT. The CDR3 is made up of 14 amino acids. Trimming took 4 bases from V and 1 from J, leaving 8 bases between them. CDR3 nucleotides: TGTGCCAGCAGTGCGGCCGGGTCTGGAAACACCATATATTTT. It is translated as CASSAAGSGNTIYF.

This clone was detected only once. The chain joins TRBV7-3 to TRBJ2-2, with 7 bases aligning to TRBD2. This CDR3 region has 16 residues. J lost 4 bases, V lost 5 bases, and 10 bases had no gene match. Looked up from germline, CDR1 is SGHTA and CDR2 is FQGTGA. For the CDR3, the DNA is TGTGCCAGCAGCCAATTAGGACTAGGGAGCACCGGGGAGCTGTTTTTT. Amino acids: CASSQLGLGSTGELFF.

Comments on this clone: A far bigger clonotype differs at one base, so this is likely a read error. This specimen includes other DNA sequences encoding the same CDR3. This sequence joins TRBV30 and TRBJ2-7; possible D gene TRBD2, 5 bases. V was trimmed by 8 bases and J by 2 bases, leaving 22 bases between them. This CDR3 comprises 15 residues. The germline CDR1 and CDR2 sequences are GTSNPN and SVGIG (reference sequence). The CDR3 sequence: CALALDQIVAYEQYF. CDR3 nucleotide sequence: TGTGCCCTAGCCTTGGACCAGATAGTGGCCTACGAGCAGTACTTC.

To note about this clone: A far more abundant clone sits one base away, making this likely a read error. This chain uses TRBV2 with TRBJ1-1; 10 bases match TRBD1. Germline V gene data show CDR1 as SNHLY and CDR2 as FYNNEI. Trimming removed 8 bases from V and 6 bases from J; junction bases left unmatched: 6. The CDR3 is made up of 13 amino acids. The CDR3 bases are TGTGCCAGCGGAAGACAGGGGGCGCCTGAAGCTTTCTTT. This sequence encodes CASGRQGAPEAFF.

The chain carries TRBV5-1 and TRBJ2-3, with D tentatively TRBD1 (7 bases). This CDR3 spans 13 amino acids. The germline V gene encodes CDR1 SGHRS and CDR2 YFSETQ. V was cut by 4 bases and J by 6 bases, with 12 bases left in between. This CDR3 reads CASSQGGGDTQYF. DNA for the CDR3: TGCGCCAGCAGCCAGGGGGGAGGCGATACGCAGTATTTT.